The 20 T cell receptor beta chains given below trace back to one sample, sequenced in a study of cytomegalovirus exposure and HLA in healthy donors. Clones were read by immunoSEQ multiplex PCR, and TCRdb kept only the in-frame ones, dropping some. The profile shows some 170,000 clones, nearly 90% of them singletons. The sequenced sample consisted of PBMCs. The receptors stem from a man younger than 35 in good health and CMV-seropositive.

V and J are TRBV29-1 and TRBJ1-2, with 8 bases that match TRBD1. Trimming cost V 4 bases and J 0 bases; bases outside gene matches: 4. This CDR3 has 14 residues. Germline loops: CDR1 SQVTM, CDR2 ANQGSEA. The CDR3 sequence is CSVGGTGTNYGYTF. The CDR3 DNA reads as TGCAGCGTTGGTGGGACAGGTACTAACTATGGCTACACCTTC. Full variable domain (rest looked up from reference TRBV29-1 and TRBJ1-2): SAVISQKPSRDICQRGTSLTIQCQVDSQVTMMFWYRQQPGQSLTLIATANQGSEATYESGFVIDKFPISRPNLTFSTLTVSNMSPEDSSIYLCSVGGTGTNYGYTFGSGTRLTVV.

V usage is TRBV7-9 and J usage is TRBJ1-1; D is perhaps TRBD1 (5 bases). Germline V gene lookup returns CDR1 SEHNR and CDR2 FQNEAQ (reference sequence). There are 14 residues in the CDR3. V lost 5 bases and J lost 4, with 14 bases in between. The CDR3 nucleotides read TGTGCCAGCAGCCCGTCCCTCAGGGTCACTGAAGCTTTCTTT. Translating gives CASSPSLRVTEAFF.

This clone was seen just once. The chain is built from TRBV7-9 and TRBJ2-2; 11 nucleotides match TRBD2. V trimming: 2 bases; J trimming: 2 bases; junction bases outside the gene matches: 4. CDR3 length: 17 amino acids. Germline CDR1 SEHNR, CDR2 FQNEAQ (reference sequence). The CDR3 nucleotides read TGTGCCAGCAGCTTAATACTAGCGGGAGTTAACACCGGGGAGCTGTTTTTT. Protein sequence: CASSLILAGVNTGELFF.

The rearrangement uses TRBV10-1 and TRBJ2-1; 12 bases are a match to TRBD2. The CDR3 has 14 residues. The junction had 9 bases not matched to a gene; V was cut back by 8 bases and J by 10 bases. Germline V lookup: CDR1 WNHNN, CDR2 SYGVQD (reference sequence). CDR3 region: CASQTSGSGSEQFF. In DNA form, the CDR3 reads TGCGCCAGCCAGACTAGCGGGAGTGGGTCCGAGCAGTTCTTC.

CDR3 sequence reads: CASSETPFPNEKLFF. CDR3 nucleotide sequence: TGTGCCAGCAGCGAGACTCCTTTCCCTAATGAAAAACTGTTTTTT. The rearrangement uses TRBV9 and TRBJ1-4; no firm D call. The CDR3 totals 15 residues. The V end lost 3 bases, the J end lost 3 bases, and 12 bases lay between the germline ends. Germline CDR1 reads SGDLS; CDR2 reads YYNGEE.

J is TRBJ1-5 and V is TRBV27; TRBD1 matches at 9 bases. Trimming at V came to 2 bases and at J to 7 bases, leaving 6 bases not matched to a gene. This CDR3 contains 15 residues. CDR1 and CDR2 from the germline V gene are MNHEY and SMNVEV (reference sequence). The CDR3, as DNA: TGTGCCAGCAGTTTACGACAGGGGGTAAGCCAGCCCCAGCATTTT. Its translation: CASSLRQGVSQPQHF.

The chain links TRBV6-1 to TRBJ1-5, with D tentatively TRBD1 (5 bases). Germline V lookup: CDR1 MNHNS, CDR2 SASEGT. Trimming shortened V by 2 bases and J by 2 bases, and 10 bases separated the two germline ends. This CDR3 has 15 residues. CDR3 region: CASSESTEGNQPQHF. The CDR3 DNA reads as TGTGCCAGCAGTGAATCGACAGAAGGCAATCAGCCCCAGCATTTT.

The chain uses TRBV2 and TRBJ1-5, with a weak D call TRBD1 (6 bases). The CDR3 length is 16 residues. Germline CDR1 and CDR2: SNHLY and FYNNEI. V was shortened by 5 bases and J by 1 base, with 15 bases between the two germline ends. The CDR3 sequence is CASSQQGTRSNQPQHF. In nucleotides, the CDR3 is TGTGCCAGCAGTCAACAGGGTACTAGGAGCAATCAGCCCCAGCATTTT.

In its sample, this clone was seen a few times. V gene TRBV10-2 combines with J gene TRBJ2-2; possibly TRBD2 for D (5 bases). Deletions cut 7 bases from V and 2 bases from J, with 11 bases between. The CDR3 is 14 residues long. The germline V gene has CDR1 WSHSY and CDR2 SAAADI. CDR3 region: CASTPGFNTGELFF. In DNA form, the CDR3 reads TGCGCCAGCACTCCGGGATTTAACACCGGGGAGCTGTTTTTT.

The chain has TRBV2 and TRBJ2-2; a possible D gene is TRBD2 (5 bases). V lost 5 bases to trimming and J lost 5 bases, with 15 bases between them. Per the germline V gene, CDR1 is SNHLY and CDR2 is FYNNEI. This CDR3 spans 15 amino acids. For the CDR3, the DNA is TGTGCCAGCAGTACGGACTCGGTAGGAACCGGGGAGCTGTTTTTT. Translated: CASSTDSVGTGELFF.

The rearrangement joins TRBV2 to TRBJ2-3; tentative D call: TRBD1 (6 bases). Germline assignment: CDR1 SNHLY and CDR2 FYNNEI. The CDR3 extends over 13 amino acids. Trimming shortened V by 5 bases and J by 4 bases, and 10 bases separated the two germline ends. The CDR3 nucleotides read TGTGCCAGCAGTCAGGACAGCCCAGATACGCAGTATTTT. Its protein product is CASSQDSPDTQYF.

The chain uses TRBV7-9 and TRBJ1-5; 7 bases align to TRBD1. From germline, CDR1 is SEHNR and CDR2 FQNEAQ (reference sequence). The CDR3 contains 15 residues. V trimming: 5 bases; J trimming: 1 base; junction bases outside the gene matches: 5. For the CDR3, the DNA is TGTGCCAGCAGCAAAGACAGGGCGAGCAATCAGCCCCAGCATTTT. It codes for CASSKDRASNQPQHF.

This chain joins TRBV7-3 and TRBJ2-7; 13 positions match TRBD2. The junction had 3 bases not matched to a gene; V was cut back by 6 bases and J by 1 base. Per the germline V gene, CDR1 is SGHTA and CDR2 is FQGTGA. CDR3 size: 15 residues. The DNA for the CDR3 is TGTGCCAGCAGGTCACTAGCGGGAGGGTCCTACGAGCAGTACTTC. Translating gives CASRSLAGGSYEQYF.

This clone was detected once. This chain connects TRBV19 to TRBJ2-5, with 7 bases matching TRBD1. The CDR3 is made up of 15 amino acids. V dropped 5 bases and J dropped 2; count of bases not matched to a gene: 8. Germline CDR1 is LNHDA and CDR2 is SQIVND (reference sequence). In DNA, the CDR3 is TGTGCCAGTAGTCCTCAACAGGGGACACAAGAGACCCAGTACTTC. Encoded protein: CASSPQQGTQETQYF.

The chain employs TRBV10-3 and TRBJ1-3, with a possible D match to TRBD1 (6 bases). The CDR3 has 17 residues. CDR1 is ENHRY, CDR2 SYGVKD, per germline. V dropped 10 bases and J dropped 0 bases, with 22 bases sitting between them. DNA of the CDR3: TGTGCCACCGCCAAAGACAGGCCAATCTCCTCTGGAAACACCATATATTTT. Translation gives CATAKDRPISSGNTIYF.

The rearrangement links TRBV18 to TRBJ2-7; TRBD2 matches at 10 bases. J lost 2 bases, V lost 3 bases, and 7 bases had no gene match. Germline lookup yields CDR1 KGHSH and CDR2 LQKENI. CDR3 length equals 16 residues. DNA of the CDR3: TGTGCCAGCTCACCCGGGACTAGCGAGAAAACCTACGAGCAGTACTTC. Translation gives CASSPGTSEKTYEQYF.

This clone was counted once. The CDR3 DNA sequence: TGTGCCAGCCGCAGGGGTAGGAATAGCAATCAGCCCCAGCATTTT. This translates into CASRRGRNSNQPQHF. The rearrangement uses TRBV27 and TRBJ1-5, with D perhaps matching TRBD1 (6 bases). The CDR3 is 15 amino acids. Germline values: CDR1 MNHEY, CDR2 SMNVEV (reference sequence). V shed 8 bases and J shed 0 bases, with 14 bases lying between them.

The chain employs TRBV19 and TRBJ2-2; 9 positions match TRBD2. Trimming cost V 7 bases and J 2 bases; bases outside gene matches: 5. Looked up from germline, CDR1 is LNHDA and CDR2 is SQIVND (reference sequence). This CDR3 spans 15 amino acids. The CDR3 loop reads CASIGTSLNTGELFF. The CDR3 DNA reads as TGTGCCAGTATTGGGACTAGCCTCAACACCGGGGAGCTGTTTTTT.

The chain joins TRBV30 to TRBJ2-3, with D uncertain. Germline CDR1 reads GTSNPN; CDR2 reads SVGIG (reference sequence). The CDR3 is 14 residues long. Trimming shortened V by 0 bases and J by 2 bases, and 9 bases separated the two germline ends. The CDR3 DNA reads TGTGCCTGGAGTGTACAGCCCTTCACAGATACGCAGTATTTT. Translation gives CAWSVQPFTDTQYF.

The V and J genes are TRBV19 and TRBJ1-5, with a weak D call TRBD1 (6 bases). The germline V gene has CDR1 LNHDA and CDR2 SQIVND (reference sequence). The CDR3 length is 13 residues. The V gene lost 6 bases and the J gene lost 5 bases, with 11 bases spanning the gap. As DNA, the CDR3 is TGTGCCAGTAGGACAGGTCGGGATCAGCCCCAGCATTTT. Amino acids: CASRTGRDQPQHF. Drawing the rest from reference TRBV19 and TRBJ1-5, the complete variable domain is DGGITQSPKYLFRKEGQNVTLSCEQNLNHDAMYWYRQDPGQGLRLIYYSQIVNDFQKGDIAEGYSVSREKKESFPLTVTSAQKNPTAFYLCASRTGRDQPQHFGDGTRLSIL.